This TCR beta chain was captured by sequencing in a study of shared clonotypes between healthy human individuals. Terminally differentiated effector memory CD45RA+ cells were left out of the naive CD8 fraction, which was CD45RO-negative and positively selected for CCR7. Germline CDR1 and CDR2: MNHEY and SMNVEV (reference sequence). V lost 8 bases and J lost 5; bases outside the gene matches: 4. The CDR3 runs 13 residues. Assay: immunoSEQ multiplex PCR; the TCRdb copy retains only in-frame clones and omits some. Of 660,000 or so clones in the sample, approximately 96% were seen once. Material for sequencing was naive CD8+ T cells sorted from blood. J is TRBJ1-1 and V is TRBV27; 11 bases line up with TRBD1. The sequence came from a woman in her twenties or thirties in good health. CDR3 sequence: CASWTGGMTEAFF. The CDR3 nucleotides are TGTGCCAGCTGGACAGGGGGCATGACTGAAGCTTTCTTT.